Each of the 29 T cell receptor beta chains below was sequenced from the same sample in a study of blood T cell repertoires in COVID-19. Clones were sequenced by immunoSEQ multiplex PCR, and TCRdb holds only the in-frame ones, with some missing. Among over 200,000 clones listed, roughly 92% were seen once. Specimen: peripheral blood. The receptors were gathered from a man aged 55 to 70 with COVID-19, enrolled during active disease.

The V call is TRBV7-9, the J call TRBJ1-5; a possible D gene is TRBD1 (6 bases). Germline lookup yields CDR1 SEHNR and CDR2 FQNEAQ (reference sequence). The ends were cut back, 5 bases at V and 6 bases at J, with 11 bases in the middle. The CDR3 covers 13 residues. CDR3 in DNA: TGTGCCAGCAGCCGGGGGGGCGGTCAGCCCCAGCATTTT. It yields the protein CASSRGGGQPQHF.

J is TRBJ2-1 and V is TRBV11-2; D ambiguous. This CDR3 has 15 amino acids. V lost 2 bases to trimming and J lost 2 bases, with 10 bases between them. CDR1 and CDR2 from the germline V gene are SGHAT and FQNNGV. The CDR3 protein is CASSLSGQTYNEQFF. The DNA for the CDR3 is TGTGCCAGCAGCTTATCAGGCCAAACCTACAATGAGCAGTTCTTC. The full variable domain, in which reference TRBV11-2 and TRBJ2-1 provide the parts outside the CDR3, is EAGVAQSPRYKIIEKRQSVAFWCNPISGHATLYWYQQILGQGPKLLIQFQNNGVVDDSQLPKDRFSAERLKGVDSTLKIQPAKLEDSAVYLCASSLSGQTYNEQFFGPGTRLTVL.

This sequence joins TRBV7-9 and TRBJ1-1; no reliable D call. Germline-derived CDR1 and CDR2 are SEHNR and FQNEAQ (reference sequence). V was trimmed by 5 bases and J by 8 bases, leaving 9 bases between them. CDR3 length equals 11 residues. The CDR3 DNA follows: TGTGCCAGCAGCACCATACAGGAAGCTTTCTTT. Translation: CASSTIQEAFF.

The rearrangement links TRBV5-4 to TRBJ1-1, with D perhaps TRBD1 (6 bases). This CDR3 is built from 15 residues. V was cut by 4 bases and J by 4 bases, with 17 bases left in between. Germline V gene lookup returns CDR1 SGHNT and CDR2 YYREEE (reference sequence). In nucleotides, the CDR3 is TGTGCCAGCAGCCAATCCCAGGGGCCAGTCACTGAAGCTTTCTTT. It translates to CASSQSQGPVTEAFF.

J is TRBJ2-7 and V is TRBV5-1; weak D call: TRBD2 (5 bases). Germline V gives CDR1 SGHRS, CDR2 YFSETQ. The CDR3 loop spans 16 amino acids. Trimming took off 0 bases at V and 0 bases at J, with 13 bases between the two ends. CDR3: CASSLAASRSSYEQYF. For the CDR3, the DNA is TGCGCCAGCAGCTTGGCGGCTAGCCGGAGCTCCTACGAGCAGTACTTC.

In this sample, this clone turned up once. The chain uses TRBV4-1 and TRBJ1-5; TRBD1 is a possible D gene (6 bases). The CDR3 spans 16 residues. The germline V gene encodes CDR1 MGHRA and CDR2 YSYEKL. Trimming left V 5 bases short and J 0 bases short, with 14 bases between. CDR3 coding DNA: TGCGCCAGCAGCGCTGATACAGGGAATAGCAATCAGCCCCAGCATTTT. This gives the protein CASSADTGNSNQPQHF.

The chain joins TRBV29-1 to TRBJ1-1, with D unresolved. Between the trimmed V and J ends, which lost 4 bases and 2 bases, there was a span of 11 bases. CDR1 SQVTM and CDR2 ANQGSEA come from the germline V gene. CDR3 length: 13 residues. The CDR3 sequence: CSVVLQLNTEAFF. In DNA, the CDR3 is TGCAGCGTTGTTCTGCAGTTAAACACTGAAGCTTTCTTT.

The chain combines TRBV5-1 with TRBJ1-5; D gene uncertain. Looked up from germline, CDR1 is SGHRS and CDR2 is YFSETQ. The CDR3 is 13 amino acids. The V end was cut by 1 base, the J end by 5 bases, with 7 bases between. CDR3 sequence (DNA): TGCGCCAGCAGCTTGCAGGTAGATCAGCCCCAGCATTTT. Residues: CASSLQVDQPQHF.

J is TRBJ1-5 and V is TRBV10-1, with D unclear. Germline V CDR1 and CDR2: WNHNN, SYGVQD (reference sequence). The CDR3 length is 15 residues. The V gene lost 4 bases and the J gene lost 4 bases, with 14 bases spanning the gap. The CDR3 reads CASSGPKRTNQPQHF. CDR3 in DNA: TGCGCCAGCAGTGGGCCAAAGCGTACGAATCAGCCCCAGCATTTT.

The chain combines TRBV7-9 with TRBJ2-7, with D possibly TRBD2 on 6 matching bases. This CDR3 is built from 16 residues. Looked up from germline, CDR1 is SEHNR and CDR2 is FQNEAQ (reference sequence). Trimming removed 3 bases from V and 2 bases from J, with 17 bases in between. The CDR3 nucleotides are TGTGCCAGCAGCTTTGGGGTCTCCGGGGAGGCCTACGAGCAGTACTTC. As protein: CASSFGVSGEAYEQYF.

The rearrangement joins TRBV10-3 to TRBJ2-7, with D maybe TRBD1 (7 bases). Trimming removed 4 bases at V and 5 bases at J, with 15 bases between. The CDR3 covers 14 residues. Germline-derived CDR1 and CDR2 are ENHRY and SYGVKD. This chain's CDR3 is CAISVDREVHEQYF. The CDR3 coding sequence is TGTGCCATCAGTGTAGACAGGGAGGTCCACGAGCAGTACTTC.

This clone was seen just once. CDR3 nucleotide sequence: TGTGCCAGCAGCTTGGTGGAGGGGGCGGGCGGCTACACCTTC. Amino acids: CASSLVEGAGGYTF. The chain combines TRBV5-5 with TRBJ1-2; the match to TRBD1 covers 7 bases. Germline V gene sequence: CDR1 SGHKS, CDR2 YYEKEE (reference sequence). After removal of 0 bases from V and 8 bases from J, the junction contained 7 bases not matched to a gene. This CDR3 spans 14 amino acids.

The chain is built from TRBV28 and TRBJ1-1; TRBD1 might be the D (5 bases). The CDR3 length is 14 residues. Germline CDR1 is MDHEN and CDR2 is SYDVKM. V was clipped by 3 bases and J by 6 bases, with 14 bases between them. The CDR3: CASSFQGSFAEAFF. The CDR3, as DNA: TGTGCCAGCAGTTTCCAGGGAAGCTTCGCTGAAGCTTTCTTT.

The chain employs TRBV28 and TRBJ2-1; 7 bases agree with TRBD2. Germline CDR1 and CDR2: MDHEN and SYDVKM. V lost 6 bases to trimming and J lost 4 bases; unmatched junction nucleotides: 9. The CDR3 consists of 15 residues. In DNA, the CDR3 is TGTGCCAGCAGAGCAACGCCCGGGGGGTACAATGAGCAGTTCTTC. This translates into CASRATPGGYNEQFF. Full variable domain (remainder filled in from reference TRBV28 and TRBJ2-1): DVKVTQSSRYLVKRTGEKVFLECVQDMDHENMFWYRQDPGLGLRLIYFSYDVKMKEKGDIPEGYSVSREKKERFSLILESASTNQTSMYLCASRATPGGYNEQFFGPGTRLTVL.

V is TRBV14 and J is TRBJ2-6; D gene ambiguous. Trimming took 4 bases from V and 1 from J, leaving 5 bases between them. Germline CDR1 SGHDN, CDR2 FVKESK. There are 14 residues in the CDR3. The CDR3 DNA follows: TGTGCCAGCAGCCCCCTATCTGGGGCCAACGTCCTGACTTTC. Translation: CASSPLSGANVLTF.

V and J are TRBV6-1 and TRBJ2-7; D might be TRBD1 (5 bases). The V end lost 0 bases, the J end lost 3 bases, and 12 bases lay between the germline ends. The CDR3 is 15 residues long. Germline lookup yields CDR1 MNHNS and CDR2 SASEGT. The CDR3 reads CASSEAGQGSYEQYF. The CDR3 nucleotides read TGTGCCAGCAGTGAAGCGGGGCAGGGAAGCTACGAGCAGTACTTC.

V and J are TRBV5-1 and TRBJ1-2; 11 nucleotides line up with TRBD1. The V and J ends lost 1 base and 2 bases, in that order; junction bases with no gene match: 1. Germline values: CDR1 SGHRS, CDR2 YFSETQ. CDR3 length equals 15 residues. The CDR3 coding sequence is TGCGCCAGCAGCTTGAGGACAGGGGGCAACTATGGCTACACCTTC. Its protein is CASSLRTGGNYGYTF.

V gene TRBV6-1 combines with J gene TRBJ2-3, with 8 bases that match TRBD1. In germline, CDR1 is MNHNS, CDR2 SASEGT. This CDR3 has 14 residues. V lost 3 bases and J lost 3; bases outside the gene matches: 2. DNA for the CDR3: TGTGCCAGCAGTGACAGGGGGCCTACAGATACGCAGTATTTT. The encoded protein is CASSDRGPTDTQYF.

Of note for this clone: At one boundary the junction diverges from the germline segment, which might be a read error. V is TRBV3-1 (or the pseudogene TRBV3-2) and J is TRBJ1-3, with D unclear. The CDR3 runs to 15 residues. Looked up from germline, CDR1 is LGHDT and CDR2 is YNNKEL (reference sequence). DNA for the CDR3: TGTGCCGGCAGCCAAGATCCCGGTTTAGGAAACACCATATATTTT. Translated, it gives CAGSQDPGLGNTIYF.

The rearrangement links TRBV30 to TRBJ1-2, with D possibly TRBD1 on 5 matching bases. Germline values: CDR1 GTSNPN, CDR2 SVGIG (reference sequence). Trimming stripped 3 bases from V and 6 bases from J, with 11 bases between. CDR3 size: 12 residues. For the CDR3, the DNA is TGTGCCTGGAGCGATGCGGGGGATGGCTACACCTTC. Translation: CAWSDAGDGYTF.

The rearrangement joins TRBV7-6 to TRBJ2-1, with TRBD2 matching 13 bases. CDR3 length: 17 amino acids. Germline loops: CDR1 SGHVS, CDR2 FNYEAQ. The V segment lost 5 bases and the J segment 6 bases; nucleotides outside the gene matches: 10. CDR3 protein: CASSISRGTSGANEQFF. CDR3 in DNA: TGTGCCAGCAGCATATCTAGGGGGACTAGCGGGGCCAATGAGCAGTTCTTC.

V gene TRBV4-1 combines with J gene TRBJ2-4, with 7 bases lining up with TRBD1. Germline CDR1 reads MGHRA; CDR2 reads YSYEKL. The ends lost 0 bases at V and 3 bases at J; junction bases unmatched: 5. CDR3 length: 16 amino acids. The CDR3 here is CASSQEVNRGKNIQYF. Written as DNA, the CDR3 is TGCGCCAGCAGCCAAGAGGTCAACAGGGGCAAAAACATTCAGTACTTC.

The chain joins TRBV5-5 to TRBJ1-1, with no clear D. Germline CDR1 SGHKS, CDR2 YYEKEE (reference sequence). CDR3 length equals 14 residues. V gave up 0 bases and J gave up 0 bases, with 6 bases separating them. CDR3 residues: CASSLVNLNTEAFF. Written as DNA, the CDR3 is TGTGCCAGCAGCTTGGTCAATCTGAACACTGAAGCTTTCTTT. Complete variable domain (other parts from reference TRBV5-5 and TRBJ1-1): DAGVTQSPTHLIKTRGQQVTLRCSPISGHKSVSWYQQVLGQGPQFIFQYYEKEERGRGNFPDRFSARQFPNYSSELNVNALLLGDSALYLCASSLVNLNTEAFFGQGTRLTVV.

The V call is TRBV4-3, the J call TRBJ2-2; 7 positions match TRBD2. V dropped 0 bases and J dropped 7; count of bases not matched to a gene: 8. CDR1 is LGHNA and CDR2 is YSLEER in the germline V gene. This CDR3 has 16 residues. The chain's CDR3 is CASSQDRAGVGGELFF. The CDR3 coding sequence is TGCGCCAGCAGCCAAGATCGTGCGGGAGTCGGCGGGGAGCTGTTTTTT.

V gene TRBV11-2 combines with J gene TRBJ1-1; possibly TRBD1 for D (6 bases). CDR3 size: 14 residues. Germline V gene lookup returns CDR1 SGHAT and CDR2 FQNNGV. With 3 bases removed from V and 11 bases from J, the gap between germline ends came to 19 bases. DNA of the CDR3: TGTGCCAGCAGCTTCGCCCGACACCAACAGGGTGCTTTCTTT. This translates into CASSFARHQQGAFF.

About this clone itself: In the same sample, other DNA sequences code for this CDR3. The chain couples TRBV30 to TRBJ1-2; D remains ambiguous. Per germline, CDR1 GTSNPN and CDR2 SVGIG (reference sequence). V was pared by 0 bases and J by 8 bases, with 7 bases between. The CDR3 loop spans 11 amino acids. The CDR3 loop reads CAWSVGGGYTF. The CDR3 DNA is TGTGCCTGGAGTGTAGGAGGAGGCTACACCTTC.

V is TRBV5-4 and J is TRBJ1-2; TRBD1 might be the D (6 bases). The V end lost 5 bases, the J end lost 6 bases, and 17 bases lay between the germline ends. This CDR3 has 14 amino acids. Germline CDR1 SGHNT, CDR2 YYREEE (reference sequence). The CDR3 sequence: CASRPDQGSDGYTF. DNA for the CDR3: TGTGCCAGCAGGCCAGACCAGGGGTCGGATGGCTACACCTTC.

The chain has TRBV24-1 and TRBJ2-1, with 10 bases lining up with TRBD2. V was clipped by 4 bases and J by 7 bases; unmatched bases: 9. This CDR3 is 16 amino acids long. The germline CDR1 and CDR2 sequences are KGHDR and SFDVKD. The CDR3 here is CATSDPLAGEGNEQFF. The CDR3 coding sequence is TGTGCCACCAGTGACCCGCTAGCGGGAGAAGGGAATGAGCAGTTCTTC.

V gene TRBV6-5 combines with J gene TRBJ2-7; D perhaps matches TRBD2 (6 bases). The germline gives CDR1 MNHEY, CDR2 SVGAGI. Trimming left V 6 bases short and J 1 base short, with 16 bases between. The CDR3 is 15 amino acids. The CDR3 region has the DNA TGTGCCAGCAGGCTCCCGGAGGGTAGTTCCTACGAGCAGTACTTC. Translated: CASRLPEGSSYEQYF.